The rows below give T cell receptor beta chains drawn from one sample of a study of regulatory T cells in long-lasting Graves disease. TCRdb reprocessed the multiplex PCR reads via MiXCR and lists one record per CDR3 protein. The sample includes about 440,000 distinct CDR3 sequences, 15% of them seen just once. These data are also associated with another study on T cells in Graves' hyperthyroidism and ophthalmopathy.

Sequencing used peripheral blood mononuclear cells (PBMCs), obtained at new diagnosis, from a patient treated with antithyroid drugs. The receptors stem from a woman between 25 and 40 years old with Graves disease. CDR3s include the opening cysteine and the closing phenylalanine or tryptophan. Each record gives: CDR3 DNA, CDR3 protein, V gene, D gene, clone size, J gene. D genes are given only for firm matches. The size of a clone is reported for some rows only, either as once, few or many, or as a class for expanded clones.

DNA: TGCAGCGTTGAGGGGTTTGGGGCCAACGTCCTGACTTTC
CDR3: CSVEGFGANVLTF
V: TRBV29-1
D: .
size: .
J: TRBJ2-6

DNA: TGTGCCACCAGTGATCCCGGGACTAGCGTCTATGAGCAGTTCTTC
CDR3: CATSDPGTSVYEQFF
V: TRBV24-1
D: TRBD2
size: many
J: TRBJ2-1

DNA: TGTGCCAGCAGCTTCGCGGGAGGCGCCTACGAGCAGTACTTC
CDR3: CASSFAGGAYEQYF
V: TRBV7-2
D: TRBD2
size: many
J: TRBJ2-7

DNA: TGCAGTGCTAGACTGGTTAGCACAGATACGCAGTATTTT
CDR3: CSARLVSTDTQYF
V: TRBV20-1
D: .
size: many
J: TRBJ2-3

DNA: TGCGCCAGCAGCCAAGTGGTCCGGCGATGGGCCAAAAACATTCAGTACTTC
CDR3: CASSQVVRRWAKNIQYF
V: TRBV4-1
D: .
size: many
J: TRBJ2-4

DNA: TGTGCCAGCAGTACGGGACTAGCGGGGCAAGAGACCCAGTACTTC
CDR3: CASSTGLAGQETQYF
V: TRBV6-1
D: TRBD2
size: many
J: TRBJ2-5

DNA: TGTGCCAGCAGTACGGGACTAGCGGTCTCCTACGAGCAGTACTTC
CDR3: CASSTGLAVSYEQYF
V: TRBV28
D: TRBD2
size: many
J: TRBJ2-7

DNA: TGTGCCAGCAGTTACGGACAGGGGGATGGCTACACCTTC
CDR3: CASSYGQGDGYTF
V: TRBV5-6
D: TRBD1
size: many
J: TRBJ1-2

DNA: TGTGCGGCGGGGGAGGTGGATAATTCACCCCTCCACTTT
CDR3: CAAGEVDNSPLHF
V: TRBV6-1
D: .
size: .
J: TRBJ1-6

DNA: TGTGCCAGCAGTTTAGCGGGGGCAGCAAGTACTTCACCCCTCCACTTT
CDR3: CASSLAGAASTSPLHF
V: TRBV12-3/TRBV12-4
D: .
size: many
J: TRBJ1-6

DNA: TGCAGTGCTAGTTTCGGTGCAGACGGGGAGCTGTTTTTT
CDR3: CSASFGADGELFF
V: TRBV20-1
D: .
size: many
J: TRBJ2-2

DNA: TGTGCCAGCAGCGTTGAAGCGGGGGGCACAGATACGCAGTATTTT
CDR3: CASSVEAGGTDTQYF
V: TRBV9
D: TRBD2
size: .
J: TRBJ2-3

DNA: TGTGCCAGTAGTATAGCTCCAGGGGGCACTGAAGCTTTCTTT
CDR3: CASSIAPGGTEAFF
V: TRBV19
D: TRBD1
size: few
J: TRBJ1-1

DNA: TGCAGTGCTAGAGATGAGCGATGGGGGGGTACTGCATCACCCCTCCACTTT
CDR3: CSARDERWGGTASPLHF
V: TRBV20-1
D: .
size: .
J: TRBJ1-6

DNA: TGTGCCAGCAATAACGACAGGGGCCGTAAAAAAAGCACCGGGGAGCTGTTTTTT
CDR3: CASNNDRGRKKSTGELFF
V: TRBV28
D: TRBD1
size: few
J: TRBJ2-2

DNA: TGCAGTGCCGAGCGGACAGGGGGCTATCAGCCCCAGCATTTT
CDR3: CSAERTGGYQPQHF
V: TRBV20-1
D: TRBD1
size: many
J: TRBJ1-5

DNA: TGTGCCAGCAGCTTGGACGGGGAGCGCTACACCTTC
CDR3: CASSLDGERYTF
V: TRBV5-4
D: .
size: few
J: TRBJ1-2

DNA: TGCGCCAGCAGTCGGACTAGCGGGAGGTCGGGTGAGCAGTTCTTC
CDR3: CASSRTSGRSGEQFF
V: TRBV10-1
D: TRBD2
size: few
J: TRBJ2-1

DNA: TGTGCCAGCAGCGTAGAGCAGCGGGAGGCCTACAATGAGCAGTTCTTC
CDR3: CASSVEQREAYNEQFF
V: TRBV9
D: TRBD2
size: many
J: TRBJ2-1

DNA: TGCAGTGCTAGAACACGACGGAAGAACACTGAAGCTTTCTTT
CDR3: CSARTRRKNTEAFF
V: TRBV20-1
D: .
size: few
J: TRBJ1-1

DNA: TGTGCCAGCAGCTTAATTCAGGGAGATGAGCAGTTCTTC
CDR3: CASSLIQGDEQFF
V: TRBV11-3
D: .
size: many
J: TRBJ2-1

DNA: TGTGCCAGCAGTCCCGGACCAGGGACTGGTGAAAAACTGTTTTTT
CDR3: CASSPGPGTGEKLFF
V: TRBV6-1
D: .
size: .
J: TRBJ1-4

DNA: TGCAGTGCTAGGCTGAGGACGGACTACCGGACGTTCTACGAGCAGTACTTC
CDR3: CSARLRTDYRTFYEQYF
V: TRBV20-1
D: .
size: many
J: TRBJ2-7

DNA: TGCAGTGCTAGAGATCCGTTGGAGAGTAGCAATCAGCCCCAGCATTTT
CDR3: CSARDPLESSNQPQHF
V: TRBV20-1
D: .
size: .
J: TRBJ1-5

DNA: TGTGCCAGCAGCTTAGAGGGCGGCTATGGCTACACCTTC
CDR3: CASSLEGGYGYTF
V: TRBV7-9
D: .
size: few
J: TRBJ1-2

DNA: TGCGCCAGCAGCTTGCCGGGGGTATTGTACGAGCAGTACTTC
CDR3: CASSLPGVLYEQYF
V: TRBV5-1
D: .
size: many
J: TRBJ2-7

DNA: TGTGCCAGCAGCATCGCTAGCACCGGGGAGCTGTTTTTT
CDR3: CASSIASTGELFF
V: TRBV9
D: .
size: .
J: TRBJ2-2

DNA: TGTGCCAGCAGTGAACAGGTTCAGGGCCCAGCGAATGAGCAGTTCTTC
CDR3: CASSEQVQGPANEQFF
V: TRBV2
D: .
size: many
J: TRBJ2-1

DNA: TGTGCCAGCAGCTTAGCGCTGGTAGGGGCGCTTTCCGGCTACACCTTC
CDR3: CASSLALVGALSGYTF
V: TRBV7-2
D: .
size: .
J: TRBJ1-2

DNA: TGTGCCAGCACCTCCGGGGAGGATAGCACAGATACGCAGTATTTT
CDR3: CASTSGEDSTDTQYF
V: TRBV7-8
D: .
size: many
J: TRBJ2-3

DNA: TGCGCCAGCAGCTTGGCCGCTAGCGGGAGCCCCAGTAAATCCTACAATGAGCAGTCCTTC
CDR3: CASSLAASGSPSKSYNEQSF
V: TRBV5-1
D: TRBD2
size: few
J: TRBJ2-1

DNA: TGTGCCAGCAGTCCCGGACAGGGTAGTCAGCCCCAGCATTTT
CDR3: CASSPGQGSQPQHF
V: TRBV2
D: TRBD1
size: many
J: TRBJ1-5

DNA: TGTGCCAGCAGTACCTCGGGTGGGAGGAAGGGGGAGACCCAGTACTTC
CDR3: CASSTSGGRKGETQYF
V: TRBV6-1
D: .
size: many
J: TRBJ2-5

DNA: TGCGCCAGCAGCCAAGGGACAGCTAACTCTGGGGCCAACGTCCTGACTTTC
CDR3: CASSQGTANSGANVLTF
V: TRBV5-1
D: TRBD1
size: few
J: TRBJ2-6

DNA: TGTGCCAGCGGAGATGCTTCTGGGGCCAACGTCCTGACTTTC
CDR3: CASGDASGANVLTF
V: TRBV27
D: .
size: few
J: TRBJ2-6

DNA: TGTGCCAGCAGGGAAGACAGGGGGTGGGAGACCCAGTACTTC
CDR3: CASREDRGWETQYF
V: TRBV6-1
D: TRBD1
size: many
J: TRBJ2-5

DNA: TGTGCCACCTCGGGGGACAGGGTCAATGAGCAGTTCTTC
CDR3: CATSGDRVNEQFF
V: TRBV24-1
D: TRBD1
size: .
J: TRBJ2-1

DNA: TGTGTCTCGGGACAGGTGGTGAATGAGCAGTTCTTC
CDR3: CVSGQVVNEQFF
V: TRBV28
D: TRBD1
size: few
J: TRBJ2-1

DNA: TGTGCCAGCAGCTTCCGTAGGGGTCCCCCGTGCGAGCAGTACTTC
CDR3: CASSFRRGPPCEQYF
V: TRBV5-5
D: .
size: .
J: TRBJ2-7

DNA: TGTGCTAGTGGTCCGCGGACAGGGGGCCCAGATACGCAGTATTTT
CDR3: CASGPRTGGPDTQYF
V: TRBV12-5
D: TRBD1
size: many
J: TRBJ2-3

DNA: TGTGCCAGCAGCTTGGAGTTGCCCTCCTATAATTCACCCCTCCACTTT
CDR3: CASSLELPSYNSPLHF
V: TRBV5-5
D: .
size: few
J: TRBJ1-6

DNA: TGTGCCAGCAGCGTATACAGGACTAGCGGGACGTCGAACACCGGGGAGCTGTTTTTT
CDR3: CASSVYRTSGTSNTGELFF
V: TRBV9
D: TRBD2
size: .
J: TRBJ2-2

DNA: TGTGCCAGCAGCTATGGGGGGGGGACTACAAATGAGCAGTTCTTC
CDR3: CASSYGGGTTNEQFF
V: TRBV5-6
D: TRBD2
size: many
J: TRBJ2-1

DNA: TGTGCCAGCAGCTTGGAGAACAGGTACGAAGCTTTCTTT
CDR3: CASSLENRYEAFF
V: TRBV5-6
D: .
size: many
J: TRBJ1-1

DNA: TGTGCCAGCGAGGGTTCAGGAGAGACCCAGTACTTC
CDR3: CASEGSGETQYF
V: TRBV28
D: .
size: many
J: TRBJ2-5

DNA: TGTGCCAGCAGCCGAACGACAGGGGGGAACACTGAAGCTTTCTTT
CDR3: CASSRTTGGNTEAFF
V: TRBV7-9
D: TRBD1
size: many
J: TRBJ1-1

DNA: TGTGCCAGCAGCTTCCGACAGAACATGAACACTGAAGCTTTCTTT
CDR3: CASSFRQNMNTEAFF
V: TRBV7-9
D: .
size: many
J: TRBJ1-1

DNA: TGTGCCAGCAGAATCAGTCGACGAATCTCTGGAAACACCATATATTTT
CDR3: CASRISRRISGNTIYF
V: TRBV2
D: .
size: .
J: TRBJ1-3

DNA: TGTGCCAGCAGCTTAACTCCCGACACTGAAGCTTTCTTT
CDR3: CASSLTPDTEAFF
V: TRBV11-2
D: .
size: many
J: TRBJ1-1

DNA: TGTGCCACCACCGCCAAGGACAGGGGTTTCAATGAGCAGTTCTTC
CDR3: CATTAKDRGFNEQFF
V: TRBV24-1
D: TRBD1
size: many
J: TRBJ2-1